A single T cell receptor beta chain is shown here with its context. Its antigen is still unknown. 13 Jbeta primers and 60 Vbeta primers were used for the PCR. The protocol was immunoSEQ multiplex PCR, while the TCRdb copy is restricted to in-frame clones and leaves out a portion. Counted here are about 110,000 clones, around three quarters occurring once; the ten biggest clones make up around 4.9%. Sampled while nominally healthy, donors likely had unrecorded immune exposures. This sample is part of a study of cytomegalovirus exposure and HLA in healthy donors. Regarding the study as a whole: An analysis that came later showed most CMV-associated TCR beta chains appearing HLA-restricted.

Source material: PBMCs. The sequence came from a man aged 25-45 years in good health and CMV-seropositive.

The CDR3 bases are TGTGCCAGCAGCTTTGGGACAGACCAGCCCCAGCATTTT. It translates to CASSFGTDQPQHF. The chain employs TRBV5-6 and TRBJ1-5; 7 bases fit TRBD1. V was pared by 2 bases and J by 7 bases, with 3 bases of the junction left unmatched. Germline V gene lookup returns CDR1 SGHDT and CDR2 YYEEEE. The CDR3 is made up of 13 amino acids. The whole variable domain, filled in from reference TRBV5-6 and TRBJ1-5, reads DAGVTQSPTHLIKTRGQQVTLRCSPKSGHDTVSWYQQALGQGPQFIFQYYEEEERQRGNFPDRFSGHQFPNYSSELNVNALLLGDSALYLCASSFGTDQPQHFGDGTRLSIL.